One TCR beta chain is described in this entry. Its antigen is currently unknown. Germline assignment: CDR1 SEHNR and CDR2 FQNEAQ (reference sequence). The CDR3 runs 14 residues. Trimming removed 2 bases at V and 2 bases at J, with 10 bases between. The sample comes from a study of response to subunit inactivated influenza vaccine. TCRdb independently ran MiXCR on the RT-PCR reads; one entry per CDR3 protein. The data show about 800,000 distinct CDR3 sequences, 21% seen once. Points from the study as a whole: Authors suggested that a seasonal influenza vaccination recruits few new T cells each time.

This specimen consisted of PBMCs from blood, obtained more than 4 days after vaccination. V and J are TRBV7-9 and TRBJ2-7; tentatively, D is TRBD1 (5 bases). This clonotype was sampled from a man between 50 and 59 years old who received an inactivated influenza vaccine. Written as DNA, the CDR3 is TGTGCCAGCAGCTTACCCTACAGGCCCTACGAGCAGTACTTC. Protein: CASSLPYRPYEQYF.